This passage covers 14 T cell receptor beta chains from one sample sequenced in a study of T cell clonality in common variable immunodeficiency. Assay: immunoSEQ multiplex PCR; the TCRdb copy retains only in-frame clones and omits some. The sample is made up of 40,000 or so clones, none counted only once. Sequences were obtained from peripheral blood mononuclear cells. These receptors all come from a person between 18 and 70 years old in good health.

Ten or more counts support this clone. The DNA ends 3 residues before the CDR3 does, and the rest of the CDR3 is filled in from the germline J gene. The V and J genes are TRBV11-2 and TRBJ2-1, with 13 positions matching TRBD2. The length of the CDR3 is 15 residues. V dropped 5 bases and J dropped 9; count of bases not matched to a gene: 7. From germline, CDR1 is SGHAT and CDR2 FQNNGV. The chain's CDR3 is CASSRTSGRKGEQFF. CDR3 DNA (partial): TGTGCCAGCAGCAGGACTAGCGGGAGAAAGGGTGAG.

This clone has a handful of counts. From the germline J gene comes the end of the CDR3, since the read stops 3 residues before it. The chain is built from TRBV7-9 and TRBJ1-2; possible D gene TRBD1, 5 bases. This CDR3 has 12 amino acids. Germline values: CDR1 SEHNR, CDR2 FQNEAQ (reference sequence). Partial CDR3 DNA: TGTGCCAGCAGCGGGGCATCTTCGGAC. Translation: CASSGASSD. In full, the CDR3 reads CASSGASSDYTF. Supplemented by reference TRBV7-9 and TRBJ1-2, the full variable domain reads DTGVSQNPRHKITKRGQNVTFRCDPISEHNRLYWYRQTLGQGPEFLTYFQNEAQLEKSRLLSDRFSAERPKGSFSTLEIQRTEQGDSAMYLCASSGASSDYTFGSGTRLTVV.

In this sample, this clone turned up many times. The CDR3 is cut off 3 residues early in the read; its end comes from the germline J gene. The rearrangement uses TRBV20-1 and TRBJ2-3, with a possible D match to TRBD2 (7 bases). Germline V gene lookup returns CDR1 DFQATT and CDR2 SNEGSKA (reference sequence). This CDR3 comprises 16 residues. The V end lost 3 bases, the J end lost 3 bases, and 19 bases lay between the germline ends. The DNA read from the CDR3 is TGCAGTGCTAGTCCCCGTGGGGGGGCGAGGACAGATACG. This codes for CSASPRGGARTDT. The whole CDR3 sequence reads CSASPRGGARTDTQYF.

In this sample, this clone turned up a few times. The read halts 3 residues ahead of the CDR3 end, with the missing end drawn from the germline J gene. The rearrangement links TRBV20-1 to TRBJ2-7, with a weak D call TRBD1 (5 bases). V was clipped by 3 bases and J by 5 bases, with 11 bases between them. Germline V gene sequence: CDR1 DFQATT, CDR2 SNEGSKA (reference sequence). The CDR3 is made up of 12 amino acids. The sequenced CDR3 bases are TGCAGTGCTAGGGGCAGGGTCAACGAG. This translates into CSARGRVNE. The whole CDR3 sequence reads CSARGRVNEQYF.

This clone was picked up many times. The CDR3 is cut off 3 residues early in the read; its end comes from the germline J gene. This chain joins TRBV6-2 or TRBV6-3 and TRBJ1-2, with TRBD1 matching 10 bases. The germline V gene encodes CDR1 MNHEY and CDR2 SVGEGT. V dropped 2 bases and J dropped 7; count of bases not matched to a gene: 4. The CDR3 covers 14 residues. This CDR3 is CASSYGTGAGGYTF. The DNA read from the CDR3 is TGTGCCAGCAGTTACGGGACAGGGGCAGGTGGC.

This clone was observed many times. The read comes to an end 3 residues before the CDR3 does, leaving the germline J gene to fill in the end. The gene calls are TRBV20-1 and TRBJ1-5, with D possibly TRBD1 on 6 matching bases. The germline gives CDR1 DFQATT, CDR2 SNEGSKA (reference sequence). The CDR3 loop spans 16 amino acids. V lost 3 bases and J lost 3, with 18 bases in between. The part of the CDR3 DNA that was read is TGCAGTGCTAGGCCAGGGGAACATGTATCCAATCAGCCC. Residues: CSARPGEHVSNQP. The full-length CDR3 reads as CSARPGEHVSNQPQHF.

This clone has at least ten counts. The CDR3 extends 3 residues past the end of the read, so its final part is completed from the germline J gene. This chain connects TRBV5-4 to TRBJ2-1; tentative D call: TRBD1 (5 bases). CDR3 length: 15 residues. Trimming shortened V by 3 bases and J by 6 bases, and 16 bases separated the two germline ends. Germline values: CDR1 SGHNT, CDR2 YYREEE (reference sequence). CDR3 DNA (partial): TGTGCCAGCAGCTCAACCGCAGGGTATCCCAATGAG. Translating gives CASSSTAGYPNE. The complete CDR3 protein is CASSSTAGYPNEQFF.

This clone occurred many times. CDR3 bases read: TGTGCCATCAGTGAGTCACAGGGTAATCAGCCC. This translates into CAISESQGNQP. The whole CDR3 sequence is CAISESQGNQPQHF. The chain combines TRBV10-3 with TRBJ1-5; the D gene is possibly TRBD1 (6 bases). The CDR3 end falls 3 residues outside the read, so it is completed with the germline J gene. This CDR3 contains 14 residues. V lost 0 bases and J lost 4, with 7 bases in between. The germline gives CDR1 ENHRY, CDR2 SYGVKD.

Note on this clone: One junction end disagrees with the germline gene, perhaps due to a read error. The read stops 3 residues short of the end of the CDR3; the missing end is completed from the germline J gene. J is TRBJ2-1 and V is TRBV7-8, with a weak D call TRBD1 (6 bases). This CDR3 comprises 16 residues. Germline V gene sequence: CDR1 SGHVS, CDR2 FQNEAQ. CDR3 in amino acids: CASSSLGGAAYDEQFF. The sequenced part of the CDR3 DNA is TGTGCCAGCAGCTCCTTAGGGGGAGCGGCCTACGATGAG.

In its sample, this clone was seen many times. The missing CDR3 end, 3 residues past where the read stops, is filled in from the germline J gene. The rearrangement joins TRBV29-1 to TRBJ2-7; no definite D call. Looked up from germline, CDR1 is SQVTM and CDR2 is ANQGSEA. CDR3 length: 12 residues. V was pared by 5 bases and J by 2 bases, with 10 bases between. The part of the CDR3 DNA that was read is TGCAGCGTTAAGCACAGCACCTACGAG. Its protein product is CSVKHSTYE. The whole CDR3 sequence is CSVKHSTYEQYF.

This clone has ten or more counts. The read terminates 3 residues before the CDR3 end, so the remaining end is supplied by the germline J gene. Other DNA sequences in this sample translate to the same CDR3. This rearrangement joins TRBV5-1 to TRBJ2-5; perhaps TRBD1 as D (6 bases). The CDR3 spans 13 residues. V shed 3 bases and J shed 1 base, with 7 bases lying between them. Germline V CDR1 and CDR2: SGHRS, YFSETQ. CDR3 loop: CASSSGAQETQYF. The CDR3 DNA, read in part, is TGCGCCAGCAGCTCAGGGGCCCAAGAGACC.

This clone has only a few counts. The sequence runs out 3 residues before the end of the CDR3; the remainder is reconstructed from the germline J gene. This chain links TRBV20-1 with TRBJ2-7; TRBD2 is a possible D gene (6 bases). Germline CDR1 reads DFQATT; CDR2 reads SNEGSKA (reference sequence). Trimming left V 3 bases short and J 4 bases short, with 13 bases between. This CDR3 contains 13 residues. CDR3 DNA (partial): TGCAGTGCTAGGCCTGGGGGGTCTTACGAG. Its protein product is CSARPGGSYE. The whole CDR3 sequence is CSARPGGSYEQYF.

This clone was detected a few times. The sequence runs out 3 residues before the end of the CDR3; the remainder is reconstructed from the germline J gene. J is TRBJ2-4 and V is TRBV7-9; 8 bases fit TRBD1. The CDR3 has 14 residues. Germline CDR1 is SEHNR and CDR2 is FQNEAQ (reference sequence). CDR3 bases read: TGTGCCAGCAGCTTCGGACAGGGACCCTATGGT. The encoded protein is CASSFGQGPYG. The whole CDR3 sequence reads CASSFGQGPYGQYF. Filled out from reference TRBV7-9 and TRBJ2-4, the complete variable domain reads DTGVSQNPRHKITKRGQNVTFRCDPISEHNRLYWYRQTLGQGPEFLTYFQNEAQLEKSRLLSDRFSAERPKGSFSTLEIQRTEQGDSAMYLCASSFGQGPYGQYFGAGTRLSVL.

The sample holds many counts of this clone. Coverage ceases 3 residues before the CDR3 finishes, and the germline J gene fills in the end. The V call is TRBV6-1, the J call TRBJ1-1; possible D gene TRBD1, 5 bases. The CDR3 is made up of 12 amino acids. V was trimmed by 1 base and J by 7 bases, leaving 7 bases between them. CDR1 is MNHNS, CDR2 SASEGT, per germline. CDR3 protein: CASSEGGLEAFF. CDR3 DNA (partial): TGTGCCAGCAGTGAAGGGGGACTTGAA.